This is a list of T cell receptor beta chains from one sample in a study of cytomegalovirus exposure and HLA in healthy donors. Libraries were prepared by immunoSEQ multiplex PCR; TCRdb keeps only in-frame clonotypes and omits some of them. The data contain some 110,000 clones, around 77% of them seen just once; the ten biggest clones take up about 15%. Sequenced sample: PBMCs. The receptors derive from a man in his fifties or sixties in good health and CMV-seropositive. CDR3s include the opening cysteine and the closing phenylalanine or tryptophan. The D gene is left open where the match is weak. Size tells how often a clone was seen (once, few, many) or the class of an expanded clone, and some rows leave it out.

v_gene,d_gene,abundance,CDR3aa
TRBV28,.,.,CASSFHSLNQPQYF
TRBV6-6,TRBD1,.,CASSQVGTASEQYF
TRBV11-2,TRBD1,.,CASSPGAGTGNQPQHF
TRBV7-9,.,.,CASSQPPQANTGELFF
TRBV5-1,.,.,CASSLSGNNEQFF
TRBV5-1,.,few,CASSTKQGNYGYTF
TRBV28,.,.,CASSLVNSLDTQYF
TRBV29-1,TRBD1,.,CSVEHLRTGGWTGYGYTF
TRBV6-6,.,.,CASSSDTTGGYTF
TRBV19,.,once,CASSIKFEVREAFF
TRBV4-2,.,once,CASSHPGGGDGYTF